This T cell receptor beta chain is drawn from a study of T cell repertoires in cytomegalovirus infection. About this clonotype itself: Its cognate antigen is unknown.

This CDR3 spans 12 amino acids. Trimming shortened V by 9 bases and J by 3 bases, and 6 bases separated the two germline ends. TCRdb reprocessed the reads via MiXCR and lists one record per CDR3 protein. The repertoire holds some 500,000 distinct CDR3 sequences, with just under 40% as singletons. This receptor was identified in a human donor in good health (CMV status not recorded). Some clones in this sample may be carry-over from other donors' samples. The sequencing here drew on cultured PBMCs, taken from culture after CMV antigen stimulation. This chain uses TRBV12-3 or TRBV12-4 with TRBJ1-6; tentatively, D is TRBD1 (5 bases). The CDR3 protein is CASQGYNSPLHF. As DNA, the CDR3 is TGTGCCAGTCAGGGCTATAATTCACCCCTCCACTTT.